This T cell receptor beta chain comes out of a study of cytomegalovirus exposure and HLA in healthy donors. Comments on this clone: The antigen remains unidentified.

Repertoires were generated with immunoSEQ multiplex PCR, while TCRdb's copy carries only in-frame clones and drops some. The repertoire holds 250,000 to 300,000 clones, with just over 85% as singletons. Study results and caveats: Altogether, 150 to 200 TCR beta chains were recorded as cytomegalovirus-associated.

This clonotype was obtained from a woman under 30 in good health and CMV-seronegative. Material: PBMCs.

The CDR3 reads CASSYSEQIYGYTF. In DNA, the CDR3 is TGTGCCAGCAGTTACTCGGAACAGATCTATGGCTACACCTTC. The rearrangement joins TRBV6-6 to TRBJ1-2; D is ambiguous. Trimming removed 0 bases from V and 4 bases from J, with 9 bases in between. The CDR3 has 14 amino acids. Germline V CDR1 and CDR2: MNHNY, SVGAGI (reference sequence).